This T cell receptor beta chain was sequenced for a study of blood T cell repertoires in COVID-19. Study-level background: Samples taken during acute and convalescent COVID-19 were collected in the United States, Italy and Spain. The cDNA or gDNA used as material had been derived from T cells, B-cell-depleted T cells, or PBMCs.

As handled by the study authors: It was from reference gene primer amplification that nucleated cell counts were estimated. Sequenced by immunoSEQ multiplex PCR; TCRdb stores in-frame clones only, minus some. The D gene and trimming were derived from the DNA, and the V and J assignments and clone size from that table. This repertoire shows around 100,000 clones, roughly 86% found once; its top ten account for 20%. CDR3 length: 13 amino acids. V shed 2 bases and J shed 8 bases, with 11 bases lying between them. Per the germline V gene, CDR1 is SGHRS and CDR2 is YFSETQ. The rearrangement uses TRBV5-1 and TRBJ2-1, with unresolved D. Specimen: peripheral blood. The source is a human donor in a cohort sampled during active COVID-19. The CDR3, as DNA: TGCGCCAGCAGCTTTTTAGCCCTACATGAGCAGTTCTTC. Its protein product is CASSFLALHEQFF.